Below, one T cell receptor beta chain is given with its context. This record comes from a study of T cells in Graves' hyperthyroidism and ophthalmopathy. CDR1 is SGHTS, CDR2 YDEGEE, per germline. Between the trimmed V and J ends, which lost 3 bases and 10 bases, there was a span of 5 bases. The CDR3 is 11 amino acids. TCR beta CDR3 sequences were amplified from RNA transcripts. HTBI primers drove first-round RT-PCR of the TCR CDR3. TCRdb fed the multiplex PCR reads into MiXCR, producing one record per CDR3 protein. The sample carries around 350,000 distinct CDR3 sequences, roughly 15% recorded once. Together with thyroid ultrasound, orbital computed tomography, serum thyroxine and TRAb, clinical symptoms were used for diagnoses.

The receptor was derived from a woman aged 55-69 years with Graves' ophthalmopathy. Sequenced input: blood. The chain uses TRBV5-8 and TRBJ1-6; possible D gene TRBD1, 5 bases. The CDR3, as DNA: TGTGCCAGCAGCTGGGGCTCACCCCTCCACTTT. This codes for CASSWGSPLHF.